The 14 T cell receptor beta chains reported below all come from one sample, sequenced in a study of identical twins. TCRdb redid the calling of the 5' RACE reads with MiXCR, one entry per CDR3 protein. This table has around 490,000 distinct CDR3 sequences, more than 20% appearing once. These data are also associated with another study on yellow fever vaccine responses in identical twins.

Sequenced: CD4+ T cells sorted from blood. These receptors were collected from a woman aged 18-29 years in good health.

The V gene is TRBV3-1, the J gene TRBJ2-1, with 12 bases aligning to TRBD2. CDR1 is LGHDT, CDR2 YNNKEL, per germline (reference sequence). The CDR3 is made up of 15 amino acids. V shed 3 bases, J shed 9 bases, and the junction held 6 bases outside the gene matches. CDR3 region: CASSHSSGGAGEQFF. As DNA, the CDR3 is TGTGCCAGCAGCCACTCTAGCGGGGGGGCCGGTGAGCAGTTCTTC.

This clonotype was detected only a few times. The chain employs TRBV2 and TRBJ2-5; 7 positions match TRBD1. The CDR3 extends over 13 amino acids. Germline V gives CDR1 SNHLY, CDR2 FYNNEI. J gave up 2 bases and V 6 bases, and 3 bases lay outside the gene matches. For the CDR3, the DNA is TGTGCCAGCAGGGTCAGGGGGCAAGAGACCCAGTACTTC. Amino acids: CASRVRGQETQYF.

This clonotype has only a few counts. This sequence joins TRBV4-1 and TRBJ2-3, with D possibly matching TRBD1 (5 bases). The V gene lost 3 bases and the J gene lost 2 bases, with 15 bases spanning the gap. Germline lookup yields CDR1 MGHRA and CDR2 YSYEKL. The CDR3 is made up of 16 amino acids. The CDR3 sequence: CASSQPVKGHTDTQYF. The CDR3, as DNA: TGCGCCAGCAGCCAGCCAGTAAAGGGGCACACAGATACGCAGTATTTT.

The DNA of the CDR3 is TGCAGCGGGAAGAGGGGGCTCACTGAAGCTTTCTTT. It encodes CSGKRGLTEAFF. This sequence joins TRBV29-1 and TRBJ1-1; 7 bases fit TRBD1. Losses at the gene ends were 7 bases for V and 4 bases for J; bases not matched to a gene: 6. Germline lookup yields CDR1 SQVTM and CDR2 ANQGSEA. CDR3 length: 12 residues.

This chain joins TRBV20-1 and TRBJ2-3; D possibly corresponds to TRBD2 (6 bases). Looked up from germline, CDR1 is DFQATT and CDR2 is SNEGSKA (reference sequence). Trimming stripped 1 base from V and 2 bases from J, with 16 bases between. The length of the CDR3 is 16 residues. CDR3 sequence reads: CSARVQGLATTDTQYF. The CDR3 region has the DNA TGCAGTGCTAGAGTTCAAGGCCTAGCGACCACAGATACGCAGTATTTT.

Ten or more counts support this clonotype. The V call is TRBV4-2, the J call TRBJ1-2; D not certain. V was clipped by 2 bases and J by 1 base, with 5 bases between them. This CDR3 contains 13 residues. CDR1 and CDR2 from the germline V gene are LGHNA and YNFKEQ. Here the CDR3 reads CASSQQDNYGYTF. For the CDR3, the DNA is TGTGCCAGCAGCCAACAGGATAACTATGGCTACACCTTC.

CDR3 nucleotides: TGTGCCAGCAGCTTAGCGGCTAGCGCAACCGGGACCCAGTACTTC. It yields the protein CASSLAASATGTQYF. The V call is TRBV11-2, the J call TRBJ2-5, with TRBD2 as a possible D gene (6 bases). Germline V lookup: CDR1 SGHAT, CDR2 FQNNGV. V was clipped by 1 base and J by 7 bases, with 16 bases between them. CDR3 size: 15 residues.

The chain is built from TRBV4-2 and TRBJ2-7, with D possibly matching TRBD2 (6 bases). Between the trimmed V and J ends, which lost 4 bases and 12 bases, there was a span of 19 bases. The CDR3 has 13 residues. Per germline, CDR1 LGHNA and CDR2 YNFKEQ. CDR3 sequence: CASSLPGLPIGYV. CDR3 nucleotide sequence: TGTGCCAGCAGCCTCCCGGGACTTCCGATTGGGTACGTC.

This rearrangement joins TRBV9 to TRBJ2-2, with 9 bases fitting TRBD1. The V and J ends lost 1 base and 3 bases, in that order; junction bases with no gene match: 4. The germline V gene encodes CDR1 SGDLS and CDR2 YYNGEE. This CDR3 comprises 16 residues. CDR3 DNA sequence: TGTGCCAGCAGCGTAAGGGACAGGGATGACACCGGGGAGCTGTTTTTT. Translating it yields CASSVRDRDDTGELFF.

The V call is TRBV4-1, the J call TRBJ1-2; D gene ambiguous. The CDR3 runs 13 residues. Trimming took 0 bases from V and 7 from J, leaving 9 bases between them. Germline V lookup: CDR1 MGHRA, CDR2 YSYEKL. In DNA form, the CDR3 reads TGCGCCAGCAGCCAAGAACCCTACCTTGGCTACACCTTC. It is translated as CASSQEPYLGYTF.

This CDR3 reads CANGVGQGDYEQYV. In DNA form, the CDR3 reads TGTGCCAATGGCGTTGGACAGGGGGACTACGAGCAGTACGTC. This sequence joins TRBV27 and TRBJ2-7; the match to TRBD1 covers 10 bases. The length of the CDR3 is 14 residues. The ends lost 10 bases at V and 3 bases at J; junction bases unmatched: 9. Per the germline V gene, CDR1 is MNHEY and CDR2 is SMNVEV (reference sequence).

The chain uses TRBV7-2 and TRBJ2-7, with D maybe TRBD2 (5 bases). CDR1 is SGHTA and CDR2 is FQGNSA in the germline V gene. V was clipped by 0 bases and J by 2 bases, with 11 bases between them. The CDR3 spans 15 residues. CDR3 protein: CASSLASGTAYEQYV. The CDR3 DNA reads as TGTGCCAGCAGCTTAGCGAGCGGAACCGCCTACGAGCAGTACGTC.

The table lists this clonotype with a few counts. The CDR3 loop reads CASSREEMNTEAFF. CDR3 in DNA: TGTGCCAGCAGCAGGGAAGAGATGAACACTGAAGCTTTCTTT. V is TRBV3-1 and J is TRBJ1-1, with unresolved D. This CDR3 comprises 14 residues. V shed 5 bases and J shed 0 bases, with 10 bases lying between them. Looked up from germline, CDR1 is LGHDT and CDR2 is YNNKEL (reference sequence).

The chain uses TRBV20-1 and TRBJ2-3; D ambiguous. CDR1 and CDR2 (germline): DFQATT, SNEGSKA (reference sequence). V was pared by 3 bases and J by 4 bases, with 14 bases between. The length of the CDR3 is 14 residues. CDR3 amino acids: CSASLTVGPDTQYF. Written as DNA, the CDR3 is TGCAGTGCTAGCCTTACGGTTGGTCCAGATACGCAGTATTTT.